This TCR beta chain appears in the sequencing data of a study of response to subunit inactivated influenza vaccine. Overall study findings and caveats: New T cells are recruited in small numbers by each seasonal influenza vaccination, according to the authors' suggestion.

This clonotype was counted a few times. Its antigen is not identified. Trimming cost V 4 bases and J 7 bases; bases outside gene matches: 14. The CDR3 is made up of 16 amino acids. From germline, CDR1 is SGHAT and CDR2 FQNNGV. TCRdb independently ran MiXCR on the RT-PCR reads; one entry per CDR3 protein. The sample yields about 520,000 distinct CDR3 sequences, roughly 27% seen once. The gene calls are TRBV11-2 and TRBJ2-3; TRBD2 matches at 7 bases. The specimen was CD4+ T cells sorted from PBMCs, collected around 5 days after vaccination. This TCR came from a man aged 50-59 years who received an inactivated influenza vaccine. For the CDR3, the DNA is TGTGCCAGCAGCTCCCCCCGGGGGGTTTCGCGGCATACGCAGTATTTT. The encoded protein is CASSSPRGVSRHTQYF. Together with reference TRBV11-2 and TRBJ2-3, the CDR3 gives the full variable domain: EAGVAQSPRYKIIEKRQSVAFWCNPISGHATLYWYQQILGQGPKLLIQFQNNGVVDDSQLPKDRFSAERLKGVDSTLKIQPAKLEDSAVYLCASSSPRGVSRHTQYFGPGTRLTVL.